This T cell receptor beta chain was identified during a study of T cells in Graves' hyperthyroidism and ophthalmopathy. V trimming: 7 bases; J trimming: 0 bases; junction bases outside the gene matches: 5. CDR1 and CDR2 from the germline V gene are KGHDR and SFDVKD. This CDR3 is 15 amino acids long. This clonotype appeared many times. TCR beta CDR3 regions were amplified from RNA transcripts. A set of HTBI primers served as the primers for a first-round RT-PCR of the TCR CDR3. TCRdb redid the calling of the multiplex PCR reads with MiXCR, one entry per CDR3 protein. The data hold approximately 520,000 distinct CDR3 sequences, with around 22% observed a single time.

This receptor was identified in a woman aged 30 to 39 with Graves' ophthalmopathy. The sequenced sample consisted of blood. The V call is TRBV24-1, the J call TRBJ2-4, with 7 bases fitting TRBD1. The CDR3: CATRWDRTAKNIQYF. The CDR3 DNA reads TGTGCCACCAGATGGGACAGAACAGCCAAAAACATTCAGTACTTC.